Listed below are T cell receptor beta chains from one sample, sequenced in a study of follicular helper T cells after annual influenza vaccination. Clones were read by immunoSEQ multiplex PCR, and TCRdb kept only the in-frame ones, dropping some. The sample records some 15,000 clones, 84% being singletons. The specimen comprised CXCR5+ CD38- circulating T follicular helper cells from blood, sampled 7 days after influenza vaccination. These receptors all come from an adult who received the influenza vaccine. The CDR3 runs from the conserved cysteine through the conserved F or W. D genes are given only for firm matches. Clone size is not always given. Where it is, it says once, few, many or a class for expanded clones.

CASSLVQGQPQHF	TGTGCCAGCAGTTTGGTTCAGGGCCAGCCCCAGCATTTT	.	few	TRBV28	TRBJ1-5
CASTGQQNQPQHF	TGTGCCAGCACGGGACAGCAAAATCAGCCCCAGCATTTT	TRBD1	.	TRBV6-1	TRBJ1-5
CASSPGQTYSPLHF	TGCGCCAGCAGCCCGGGACAGACCTATTCACCCCTCCACTTT	TRBD1	.	TRBV5-1	TRBJ1-6
CASSEARAEAFF	TGTGCCAGCAGTGAAGCGAGGGCTGAAGCTTTCTTT	.	.	TRBV6-1	TRBJ1-1
CASSPENRAGNTIYF	TGTGCCAGCAGCCCGGAGAACAGGGCCGGAAACACCATATATTTT	.	once	TRBV7-2	TRBJ1-3
CASSYGGGTVVEKLFF	TGTGCCAGCAGTTACGGAGGCGGGACAGTGGTAGAAAAACTGTTTTTT	TRBD1	once	TRBV6-5	TRBJ1-4
CASRGGRGYGYTF	TGTGCCAGCAGGGGGGGGCGAGGCTATGGCTACACCTTC	.	few	TRBV28	TRBJ1-2
CASSWTGTNEQYF	TGTGCCAGCAGCTGGACAGGGACGAACGAGCAGTACTTC	TRBD1	.	TRBV2	TRBJ2-7
CASSPQQGYEQYF	TGTGCCAGCAGTCCTCAACAGGGCTACGAGCAGTACTTC	.	.	TRBV28	TRBJ2-7
CASSLAGQGNYEQYF	TGCGCCAGCAGCTTGGCGGGACAGGGCAACTACGAGCAGTACTTC	TRBD1	.	TRBV5-1	TRBJ2-7
CASSLGSSGFRETQYF	TGCGCCAGCAGCTTGGGCTCTAGCGGGTTTAGGGAGACCCAGTACTTC	TRBD2	.	TRBV5-1	TRBJ2-5
CASSILNNEQFF	TGTGCCAGTAGTATATTAAACAATGAGCAGTTCTTC	.	.	TRBV19	TRBJ2-1
CASSLGGQAAPTQHF	TGTGCCAGCAGCTTAGGGGGACAGGCGGCCCCAACCCAGCATTTT	TRBD1	.	TRBV7-2	TRBJ1-5
CASSSAGSSGSGTDTQYF	TGTGCCAGCAGCTCGGCGGGGTCTAGCGGGAGTGGCACAGATACGCAGTATTTT	TRBD2	.	TRBV5-4	TRBJ2-3
CASSFGGAKGEKLFF	TGTGCCAGCAGCTTCGGTGGGGCTAAGGGGGAAAAACTGTTTTTT	.	.	TRBV5-4	TRBJ1-4
CSVDFQGQETQYF	TGCAGCGTGGATTTTCAGGGCCAAGAGACCCAGTACTTC	.	.	TRBV29-1	TRBJ2-5
CASSLTGQGNEQYF	TGTGCCAGCAGCTTGACGGGACAGGGGAACGAGCAGTACTTC	TRBD1	.	TRBV7-3	TRBJ2-7
CACYPTGVGNTIYF	TGTGCCTGCTACCCGACAGGGGTGGGAAACACCATATATTTT	TRBD1	.	TRBV30	TRBJ1-3
CASSLHLASYNEQFF	TGTGCCAGCAGCCTTCACCTGGCTTCCTACAATGAGCAGTTCTTC	.	.	TRBV11-2	TRBJ2-1
CASSVVPGSGANVLTF	TGTGCCAGCAGCGTAGTTCCAGGGTCTGGGGCCAACGTCCTGACTTTC	.	.	TRBV9	TRBJ2-6
CASSPNRDARGYTF	TGTGCCAGCAGCCCTAACAGGGACGCGCGTGGCTACACCTTC	.	.	TRBV27	TRBJ1-2
CASSRTGRDDTQYF	TGTGCCAGCAGCAGGACAGGGAGGGACGATACGCAGTATTTT	.	once	TRBV6-5	TRBJ2-3
CASSPRQNTEAFF	TGTGCCAGCAGTCCTCGACAGAACACTGAAGCTTTCTTT	.	few	TRBV11-2	TRBJ1-1
CASSRTGTENNEQFF	TGTGCCAGCAGCCGAACCGGGACTGAAAACAATGAGCAGTTCTTC	.	.	TRBV7-2	TRBJ2-1
CASSLLQINTGELFF	TGCGCCAGCAGCTTGTTACAGATTAACACCGGGGAGCTGTTTTTT	.	.	TRBV5-1	TRBJ2-2
CASSFDRVYTGELFF	TGTGCCAGCAGCTTCGACAGGGTATACACCGGGGAGCTGTTTTTT	TRBD1	.	TRBV7-2	TRBJ2-2
CASSPLASSDSYEQYF	TGTGCCAGCAGTCCCTTGGCTAGCAGTGATTCCTACGAGCAGTACTTC	.	.	TRBV6-6	TRBJ2-7
CASATGRAQYF	TGTGCCAGCGCAACAGGGAGGGCGCAGTACTTC	.	.	TRBV28	TRBJ2-7
CASSLMASGDEQFF	TGTGCCAGCAGCTTAATGGCTAGCGGTGATGAGCAGTTCTTC	TRBD2	.	TRBV7-3	TRBJ2-1
CASSFGYGAGRQPQHF	TGTGCCAGCAGTTTTGGTTATGGGGCAGGGCGTCAGCCCCAGCATTTT	.	.	TRBV28	TRBJ1-5
CASSLRGITDTQYF	TGTGCCAGCAGCTTGAGAGGAATCACAGATACGCAGTATTTT	.	.	TRBV5-6	TRBJ2-3
CASSSPGSAGVHNEQFF	TGTGCCAGCAGTTCCCCGGGTAGCGCGGGAGTACACAATGAGCAGTTCTTC	TRBD2	.	TRBV28	TRBJ2-1
CASSRQGGDNSPLHF	TGTGCCAGCTCGCGACAGGGAGGTGATAATTCACCCCTCCACTTT	TRBD1	.	TRBV18	TRBJ1-6
CASGPGGETQYF	TGTGCTAGTGGTCCAGGGGGAGAGACCCAGTACTTC	TRBD1	.	TRBV12-5	TRBJ2-5
CASSWASGSYEQYF	TGTGCCAGCAGCTGGGCTAGCGGTTCTTACGAGCAGTACTTC	TRBD2	.	TRBV7-8	TRBJ2-7
CAPSRTEAAYEQYF	TGTGCCCCGTCCCGGACAGAGGCCGCTTACGAGCAGTACTTC	.	once	TRBV13	TRBJ2-7